One and the same sample provided the 18 T cell receptor beta chains below, sequenced in a study of CD8 T cells in ankylosing spondylitis (dated by TCRdb to about 2017). The method behind the library was 5' RACE. Sequencing instrument: Illumina HiSeq 2500. The public reads were quality trimmed at Q25 with fastp and then assembled into clones with MiXCR by TCRdb, keeping productive beta chains. Entries that share a CDR3 protein sequence are merged under the most common genes and DNA. This sample gives roughly 250,000 distinct CDR3 sequences in total; around 9.1% of them show up just once. Of the sample, around 7% falls within the top ten clones. The specimen was blood, either unsorted or a sorted T cell fraction (not recorded which). The receptors were gathered from a male donor with ankylosing spondylitis or in good health (not recorded which).

The gene calls are TRBV25-1 and TRBJ2-4; D gene ambiguous. The CDR3 has 14 amino acids. CDR1 and CDR2 (germline): MGHDK, SYGVNS. The germline V and J ends were trimmed by 1 base and 5 bases, with 9 bases remaining between them. Written as DNA, the CDR3 is TGTGCCAGCAGTGAATGGAAAACCGAAAACATTCAGTACTTC. Translated: CASSEWKTENIQYF. Complete variable domain (other parts from reference TRBV25-1 and TRBJ2-4): EADIYQTPRYLVIGTGKKITLECSQTMGHDKMYWYQQDPGMELHLIHYSYGVNSTEKGDLSSESTVSRIRTEHFPLTLESARPSHTSQYLCASSEWKTENIQYFGAGTRLSVL.

This clonotype was recorded many times. The V call is TRBV29-1, the J call TRBJ1-5, with no clear D. CDR1 and CDR2 from the germline V gene are SQVTM and ANQGSEA. Between the trimmed V and J ends, which lost 7 bases and 5 bases, there was a span of 12 bases. The CDR3 is 12 residues long. The CDR3 DNA follows: TGCAGCGCCCCGGCAGGCCATCAGCCCCAGCATTTT. This translates into CSAPAGHQPQHF. Based on the CDR3 plus reference TRBV29-1 and TRBJ1-5, the full variable domain is SAVISQKPSRDICQRGTSLTIQCQVDSQVTMMFWYRQQPGQSLTLIATANQGSEATYESGFVIDKFPISRPNLTFSTLTVSNMSPEDSSIYLCSAPAGHQPQHFGDGTRLSIL.

There are many counts of this clonotype. At one end, the junction sequence differs from germline, possibly due to a read error. V gene TRBV12-3 or TRBV12-4 combines with J gene TRBJ1-1; the D gene is possibly TRBD1 (6 bases). The CDR3 is made up of 14 amino acids. CDR3 amino acids: CASRLGQLNTEAFF. CDR3 coding DNA: TGTGCCAGCAGATTAGGACAGTTGAACACTGAAGCTTTCTTT.

J is TRBJ2-4 and V is TRBV4-2; D is possibly TRBD1 (5 bases). The CDR3 consists of 15 residues. CDR1 LGHNA and CDR2 YNFKEQ come from the germline V gene. V lost 1 base to trimming and J lost 5 bases, with 12 bases between them. The CDR3 nucleotides read TGTGCCAGCAGCCAAGGGGGCAGGGTGGAAAACATTCAGTACTTC. It specifies CASSQGGRVENIQYF.

This chain joins TRBV7-2 and TRBJ1-1, with 7 bases that match TRBD1. This CDR3 comprises 14 residues. CDR1 SGHTA and CDR2 FQGNSA come from the germline V gene. J was trimmed by 3 bases and V by 4 bases; bases with no gene match: 5. CDR3 DNA: TGTGCCAGCAGCTCACAGGGGCCAGACACTGAAGCTTTCTTT. Protein product: CASSSQGPDTEAFF.

The sample holds many counts of this clonotype. This sequence joins TRBV12-3 or TRBV12-4 and TRBJ1-2; D gene ambiguous. The V end was cut by 6 bases, the J end by 7 bases, with 12 bases between. CDR3 length: 12 amino acids. CDR3 protein: CASSLSKTGYTF. The CDR3 nucleotides are TGTGCCAGCAGCCTTTCGAAGACTGGCTACACCTTC.

This chain uses TRBV5-5 with TRBJ2-5, with D possibly matching TRBD2 (6 bases). There are 17 residues in the CDR3. Trimming took off 4 bases at V and 7 bases at J, with 26 bases between the two ends. CDR1 is SGHKS, CDR2 YYEKEE, per germline (reference sequence). Here the CDR3 DNA reads TGTGCCAGCAGCCGATCCCTTTCTTCTAGCGCCGGGGGGACCCAGTACTTC. This translates into CASSRSLSSSAGGTQYF.

At least ten counts were recorded for this clonotype. The rearrangement links TRBV12-3 or TRBV12-4 to TRBJ2-5; D is unresolved. This CDR3 comprises 11 residues. The germline V and J ends were trimmed by 5 bases and 5 bases, with 6 bases remaining between them. This CDR3 is CASSKGETQYF. CDR3 coding DNA: TGTGCCAGCAGTAAAGGGGAGACCCAGTACTTC.

This chain links TRBV7-9 with TRBJ1-5; no clear D gene. V was clipped by 4 bases and J by 9 bases, with 13 bases between them. CDR3 length: 13 residues. Germline-derived CDR1 and CDR2 are SEHNR and FQNEAQ (reference sequence). This CDR3 is CASSSEGGRPQHF. CDR3 bases: TGTGCCAGCAGCTCCGAAGGAGGGAGGCCCCAGCATTTT.

This clonotype was counted at least ten times. The CDR3, as DNA: TGCAGCGTTGAAGATCGACGGGATGGCTACACCTTC. It encodes CSVEDRRDGYTF. The chain couples TRBV29-1 to TRBJ1-2; D is ambiguous. This CDR3 comprises 12 residues. CDR1 and CDR2 from the germline V gene are SQVTM and ANQGSEA. Trimming took 0 bases from V and 6 from J, leaving 8 bases between them.

There are a few counts of this clonotype. This rearrangement joins TRBV24-1 to TRBJ2-1; 9 bases fit TRBD1. The V segment lost 4 bases and the J segment 13 bases; nucleotides outside the gene matches: 4. CDR3 length: 12 amino acids. Per the germline V gene, CDR1 is KGHDR and CDR2 is SFDVKD. In DNA, the CDR3 is TGTGCCACCAGTGAGGGGACAGGGACCCAGTTCTTC. It specifies CATSEGTGTQFF.

This clonotype was recorded at least ten times. The chain is built from TRBV11-2 and TRBJ2-3; D may be TRBD2 (6 bases). This CDR3 is 14 amino acids long. The germline V and J ends were trimmed by 5 bases and 1 base, with 10 bases remaining between them. Germline CDR1 is SGHAT and CDR2 is FQNNGV. CDR3 amino acids: CASSLSGRTDTQYF. The CDR3 DNA reads TGTGCCAGCAGCCTTAGCGGTCGCACAGATACGCAGTATTTT. Full variable domain (rest looked up from reference TRBV11-2 and TRBJ2-3): EAGVAQSPRYKIIEKRQSVAFWCNPISGHATLYWYQQILGQGPKLLIQFQNNGVVDDSQLPKDRFSAERLKGVDSTLKIQPAKLEDSAVYLCASSLSGRTDTQYFGPGTRLTVL.

At least ten counts were recorded for this clonotype. The V gene is TRBV19, the J gene TRBJ2-3; D is unresolved. Germline loops: CDR1 LNHDA, CDR2 SQIVND (reference sequence). The CDR3 sequence is 11 residues long. Trimming took off 6 bases at V and 1 base at J, with 2 bases between the two ends. CDR3 nucleotide sequence: TGTGCCAGTAGGCGCACAGATACGCAGTATTTT. Translated: CASRRTDTQYF.

This clonotype was observed at least ten times. The V and J genes are TRBV20-1 and TRBJ2-7; no reliable D call. The CDR3 sequence is 13 residues long. Trimming stripped 1 base from V and 6 bases from J, with 13 bases between. Germline CDR1 and CDR2: DFQATT and SNEGSKA (reference sequence). This chain's CDR3 is CSARAELGTEQYF. The CDR3, as DNA: TGCAGTGCTAGAGCTGAATTGGGCACCGAGCAGTACTTC.

The sample holds many counts of this clonotype. This chain connects TRBV5-6 to TRBJ1-3; no clear D. V shed 0 bases and J shed 4 bases, with 8 bases lying between them. CDR3 length: 14 amino acids. The V gene's germline CDR1 is SGHDT and CDR2 YYEEEE. The CDR3 DNA reads as TGTGCCAGCAGCTTGGGAGGGAACGGAAACACCATATATTTT. This codes for CASSLGGNGNTIYF.

This clonotype was recorded many times. This sequence joins TRBV11-1 and TRBJ2-7; D is uncertain. The CDR3 contains 17 residues. V was clipped by 4 bases and J by 4 bases, with 23 bases between them. Germline V gene sequence: CDR1 SGHAT, CDR2 FQDESV (reference sequence). The CDR3 here is CASSSFPPQMGIYEQYF. The CDR3 DNA is TGTGCCAGCAGCTCCTTCCCCCCCCAGATGGGCATATACGAGCAGTACTTC.

The sample holds many counts of this clonotype. J is TRBJ2-7 and V is TRBV29-1; 11 positions agree with TRBD1. The germline V gene has CDR1 SQVTM and CDR2 ANQGSEA. Trimming at V came to 6 bases and at J to 6 bases, leaving 4 bases not matched to a gene. CDR3 length: 12 amino acids. The DNA of the CDR3 is TGCAGCGTGGGGACAGGGGGTTTCGAGCAGTACTTC. Translation gives CSVGTGGFEQYF.

This chain connects TRBV20-1 to TRBJ2-1, with D possibly being TRBD2 (6 bases). This CDR3 contains 16 residues. Germline V gene sequence: CDR1 DFQATT, CDR2 SNEGSKA (reference sequence). Trimming shortened V by 1 base and J by 2 bases, and 15 bases separated the two germline ends. The CDR3 DNA reads as TGCAGTGCTAGAGGGGAGGAAGCGGCCACCTACAATGAGCAGTTCTTC. Encoded protein: CSARGEEAATYNEQFF.